Listed below are T cell receptor beta chains from one sample, sequenced in a study of PD-L1 blockade in urothelial cancer. Produced via immunoSEQ multiplex PCR; TCRdb's table is partial and in-frame only. The table shows 48,000 or so clones, with roughly 86% occurring only once. Sequencing was performed on PBMCs, taken around atezolizumab (anti-PD-L1) treatment. These receptors came from a man between 60 and 70 years old with urothelial cancer. Each CDR3 is given with its conserved first and last residue. Each record gives: clone size, V gene, J gene, D gene, CDR3 length, CDR3 protein, CDR3 DNA. D genes are given only for firm matches. Size is stated for part of the rows, as once, few or many counts, or as a class when the clone is expanded.

NA	TRBV19	TRBJ1-5	NA	15	CASSSSGARNQPQHF	TGTGCCAGTAGTTCCTCAGGGGCTCGCAATCAGCCCCAGCATTTT
NA	TRBV7-7	TRBJ2-5	TRBD2	15	CASSPGLADEETQYF	TGTGCTAGCAGCCCCGGACTAGCCGATGAAGAGACCCAGTACTTC
NA	TRBV4-2	TRBJ2-3	TRBD1	15	CASSLQGDSTDTQYF	TGTGCCAGCAGCCTACAGGGGGATAGCACAGATACGCAGTATTTT
NA	TRBV27	TRBJ2-7	NA	16	CASSSKGTRSSYEQYF	TGTGCCAGCAGTTCGAAAGGGACAAGAAGCTCCTACGAGCAGTACTTC
NA	TRBV7-8	TRBJ2-7	TRBD2	14	CASSHGGALDEQYF	TGTGCCAGCAGCCACGGGGGGGCCCTCGATGAGCAGTACTTC
NA	TRBV7-3	TRBJ1-2	TRBD1	16	CASSINTGGLRYGYTF	TGTGCCAGCAGCATAAATACAGGGGGCTTAAGATATGGCTACACCTTC
NA	TRBV7-2	TRBJ2-5	NA	14	CASSSRQVSETQYF	TGTGCCAGCAGCTCCAGACAGGTTTCAGAGACCCAGTACTTC
once	TRBV14	TRBJ2-5	TRBD2	13	CASSLTSGLTQYF	TGTGCCAGCAGCCTTACTAGCGGACTAACCCAGTACTTC
NA	TRBV19	TRBJ2-3	NA	18	CASSTLTRPGTRGDTQYF	TGTGCCAGTAGTACCCTTACCCGCCCCGGGACTCGGGGTGATACGCAGTATTTT
NA	TRBV6-5	TRBJ1-2	TRBD1	14	CASNYRGANYGYTF	TGTGCCAGCAACTACAGGGGTGCTAACTATGGCTACACCTTC
NA	TRBV10-3	TRBJ1-4	NA	13	CAISARGDEKLFF	TGTGCCATCAGTGCCAGGGGTGATGAAAAACTGTTTTTT
NA	TRBV6-1	TRBJ1-2	NA	13	CASSRAANYGYTF	TGTGCCAGCAGTCGTGCAGCTAACTATGGCTACACCTTC
NA	TRBV20-1	TRBJ2-1	NA	11	CSARQGQWGFF	TGCAGTGCTAGGCAAGGACAGTGGGGGTTCTTC
NA	TRBV11-2	TRBJ2-7	TRBD2	15	CASSPGLAGAYEQYF	TGTGCCAGCAGCCCGGGACTAGCGGGCGCGTACGAGCAGTACTTC
NA	TRBV2	TRBJ2-1	TRBD2	15	CASSEGRGNYNEQFF	TGTGCCAGCAGTGAAGGGCGGGGGAACTACAATGAGCAGTTCTTC
once	TRBV7-2	TRBJ1-1	NA	15	CASSLDGGGYTEAFF	TGTGCCAGCAGCTTAGATGGGGGAGGTTACACTGAAGCTTTCTTT
NA	TRBV29-1	TRBJ1-2	TRBD1	15	CSVPNGQGVDHGYTF	TGCAGCGTCCCTAATGGACAGGGGGTAGATCATGGCTACACCTTC
NA	TRBV18	TRBJ2-7	NA	14	CASSPWDTSYEQYF	TGTGCCAGCTCACCATGGGACACCTCCTACGAGCAGTACTTC
NA	TRBV2	TRBJ1-2	TRBD1	14	CASSERQGLWGYTF	TGTGCCAGCAGTGAGAGACAGGGACTTTGGGGCTACACCTTC
few	TRBV6-5	TRBJ1-5	NA	15	CASSYSVEGGQPQHF	TGTGCCAGCAGTTACTCTGTAGAGGGAGGGCAGCCCCAGCATTTT
once	TRBV19	TRBJ1-4	NA	16	CASSVDRRSTNEKLFF	TGTGCCAGTAGTGTAGACCGCAGATCAACTAATGAAAAACTGTTTTTT
NA	TRBV6-6	TRBJ1-1	TRBD1	14	CASSTEQGYTEAFF	TGTGCCAGCAGTACTGAACAGGGGTACACTGAAGCTTTCTTT
NA	TRBV15	TRBJ2-3	NA	13	CATSRGRGDRQYF	TGTGCCACCAGCAGAGGGAGGGGTGATAGGCAGTATTTT
NA	TRBV11-3	TRBJ1-1	NA	14	CASSLEGGETEAFF	TGTGCCAGCAGCTTAGAGGGGGGGGAAACTGAAGCTTTCTTT
medium-sized	TRBV7-9	TRBJ2-1	NA	16	CASSRGRAAAGNEQFF	TGTGCCAGCAGCCGTGGGCGAGCGGCCGCCGGCAATGAGCAGTTCTTC
NA	TRBV4-1	TRBJ2-1	TRBD1	21	CASSQGPPGQGTPNPYNEQFF	TGCGCCAGCAGCCAAGGCCCCCCGGGACAGGGGACCCCTAACCCCTACAATGAGCAGTTCTTC
NA	TRBV28	TRBJ2-7	NA	13	CASSLHPVPEQYF	TGTGCCAGCAGTTTACACCCGGTCCCCGAGCAGTACTTC
NA	TRBV2	TRBJ1-5	NA	14	CASSDTGFYQPQHF	TGTGCCAGCAGCGATACAGGGTTCTATCAGCCCCAGCATTTT
NA	TRBV5-1	TRBJ1-2	TRBD1	14	CASSPGTGDYGYTF	TGCGCCAGCAGCCCCGGGACAGGGGACTATGGCTACACCTTC
NA	TRBV15	TRBJ2-3	TRBD2	16	CATSRDLRQRGGLVYF	TGTGCCACCAGCAGAGATTTACGCCAGCGGGGGGGCCTGGTGTATTTT
NA	TRBV5-8	TRBJ2-4	NA	18	CASSGDRRVGVAKNIQYF	TGTGCCAGCAGCGGAGACCGCAGGGTTGGGGTGGCCAAAAACATTCAGTACTTC
once	TRBV30	TRBJ1-1	TRBD1	11	CAWSPDRVAFF	TGTGCCTGGAGTCCCGACAGGGTTGCTTTCTTT
NA	TRBV6-5	TRBJ2-7	NA	11	CASGASYEQYF	TGTGCCAGCGGAGCTAGCTACGAGCAGTACTTC
NA	TRBV5-4	TRBJ2-7	TRBD1	14	CASSLDRGTYEQYF	TGTGCCAGCAGCTTGGACAGGGGGACCTACGAGCAGTACTTC
NA	TRBV19	TRBJ2-7	NA	14	CASSRNTGSYEQYF	TGTGCCAGTAGTAGAAATACAGGATCCTACGAGCAGTACTTC
NA	TRBV28	TRBJ1-1	NA	12	CASSRIRVGAFF	TGTGCCAGCAGTAGGATCAGGGTCGGAGCTTTCTTT
NA	TRBV7-2	TRBJ2-5	TRBD1	13	CASSLTGGETQYF	TGTGCCAGCAGCCTGACAGGGGGAGAGACCCAGTACTTC
NA	TRBV11-2	TRBJ2-5	NA	16	CASSLARAGAQETQYF	TGTGCCAGCAGCTTAGCGAGGGCGGGGGCCCAAGAGACCCAGTACTTC
NA	TRBV29-1	TRBJ2-7	NA	12	CSVAGDGYEQYF	TGCAGCGTTGCGGGTGACGGCTACGAGCAGTACTTC
NA	TRBV9	TRBJ2-3	TRBD2	17	CASTRTSGGAATDTQYF	TGTGCCAGCACAAGAACTAGCGGGGGGGCAGCGACAGATACGCAGTATTTT
few	TRBV18	TRBJ2-6	TRBD1	18	CASSLLDRESSGANVLTF	TGTGCCAGCTCACTTTTGGACAGGGAAAGCTCTGGGGCCAACGTCCTGACTTTC
once	TRBV29-1	TRBJ2-3	NA	16	CSVEGPFGVAPDTQYF	TGCAGCGTTGAAGGGCCTTTCGGGGTAGCCCCAGATACGCAGTATTTT
NA	TRBV5-6	TRBJ2-7	TRBD1	15	CASSIGQGVVLGQYF	TGTGCCAGCAGCATAGGACAGGGGGTGGTTTTAGGGCAGTACTTC
once	TRBV29-1	TRBJ2-7	TRBD2	14	CSVGAGGSSYEQYF	TGCAGCGTTGGTGCGGGCGGGAGCTCCTACGAGCAGTACTTC
NA	TRBV11-2	TRBJ2-7	NA	12	CASSYGSLEQYF	TGTGCCAGCAGCTACGGGTCTCTCGAGCAGTACTTC
NA	TRBV4-1	TRBJ1-2	NA	14	CASSPHQANYGYTF	TGCGCCAGCAGCCCACACCAGGCCAACTATGGCTACACCTTC
NA	TRBV12-5	TRBJ2-2	NA	14	CASAQPTGSGELFF	TGTGCTAGTGCCCAACCGACGGGGTCCGGGGAGCTGTTTTTT
NA	TRBV10-2	TRBJ2-7	NA	11	CASSPSYEQYF	TGCGCCAGCAGCCCATCCTACGAGCAGTACTTC
few	TRBV11-2	TRBJ2-1	TRBD2	14	CASSFSLAGGEQFF	TGTGCCAGCAGCTTCAGTTTAGCGGGCGGTGAGCAGTTCTTC
few	TRBV10-2	TRBJ2-7	TRBD2	15	CASREGTSGALEQYF	TGCGCCAGCAGAGAAGGGACTAGCGGGGCTCTCGAGCAGTACTTC
NA	TRBV28	TRBJ2-5	NA	14	CASSLGGPQETQYF	TGTGCCAGCAGCCTCGGGGGGCCCCAAGAGACCCAGTACTTC
NA	TRBV4-1	TRBJ1-2	TRBD1	15	CASSQEFGQDGGYTF	TGCGCCAGCAGCCAAGAATTCGGACAGGATGGGGGCTACACCTTC
NA	TRBV6-1	TRBJ2-7	TRBD1	13	CASSDLGQYEQYF	TGTGCCAGCAGTGATCTGGGACAGTACGAGCAGTACTTC